This TCR beta chain stems from a study of PD-L1 blockade in urothelial cancer. Study as a whole: Blood was tested 3 weeks (second dose) and 6 weeks into treatment.

Details on this clone: The antigen remains undetermined.

Study conclusions and caveats: Tumor-associated TCR clones expanded more in blood at 3 weeks in patients with durable benefit.

Repertoires were generated with immunoSEQ multiplex PCR, while TCRdb's copy carries only in-frame clones and drops some. Of approximately 40,000 clones in the sample, 65% to 90% were seen once. This CDR3 contains 14 residues. V shed 2 bases, J shed 7 bases, and the junction held 7 bases outside the gene matches. The time point denotes: peripheral blood 6 weeks after treatment start. This chain links TRBV23-1 with TRBJ1-2; 7 bases map to TRBD1. TRBV23-1 qualifies as an ORF whose function is uncertain. Sequencing was performed on PBMCs, taken around atezolizumab (anti-PD-L1) treatment. This sequence originates from a man in his sixties with urothelial cancer. The CDR3 DNA reads as TGCGCCAGCAGTCAACTACAGGGGCCAGGTGGCTACACCTTC. This translates into CASSQLQGPGGYTF.